This entry lists 32 T cell receptor beta chains sequenced from one sample in a study of OX40 agonist ivuxolimab in advanced cancers. Here immunoSEQ multiplex PCR was the method, and the copy in TCRdb shows in-frame clones only, minus some. This table has tens of thousands of clones, roughly 90% appearing once. This sample comprised CD4+ or CD8+ T cells sorted from blood, obtained in a trial of the OX40 agonist ivuxolimab. The receptors stem from an adult with an advanced solid tumor such as melanoma, head and neck, liver or kidney cancer.

The V and J genes are TRBV2 and TRBJ2-1; 10 nucleotides align to TRBD1. Germline-derived CDR1 and CDR2 are SNHLY and FYNNEI. Losses at the gene ends were 6 bases for V and 5 bases for J; bases not matched to a gene: 4. The CDR3 has 14 amino acids. The CDR3 is CASSPGTGDNEQFF. The DNA for the CDR3 is TGTGCCAGCAGCCCCGGGACAGGGGACAATGAGCAGTTCTTC.

The chain recombines TRBV10-3 with TRBJ1-3, with TRBD1 matching over 7 bases. Per germline, CDR1 ENHRY and CDR2 SYGVKD. Losses at the gene ends were 6 bases for V and 3 bases for J; bases not matched to a gene: 8. The CDR3 is 15 amino acids. CDR3 loop: CAISPSGGSGNTIYF. DNA for the CDR3: TGTGCCATCAGCCCATCAGGGGGTAGTGGAAACACCATATATTTT.

The rearrangement uses TRBV30 and TRBJ2-3; D may be TRBD1 (7 bases). The germline V gene has CDR1 GTSNPN and CDR2 SVGIG (reference sequence). The CDR3 length is 13 residues. Trimming left V 5 bases short and J 4 bases short, with 13 bases between. The CDR3 sequence: CAWDQGGADTQYF. The CDR3 DNA sequence: TGTGCCTGGGATCAGGGGGGCGCAGATACGCAGTATTTT.

The chain joins TRBV7-9 to TRBJ2-5; D uncertain. Deletions cut 5 bases from V and 0 bases from J, with 16 bases between. The germline gives CDR1 SEHNR, CDR2 FQNEAQ (reference sequence). This CDR3 contains 16 residues. This CDR3 reads CASSRTAGPYQETQYF. CDR3 in DNA: TGTGCCAGCAGCCGAACGGCTGGGCCTTACCAAGAGACCCAGTACTTC. Supplemented by reference TRBV7-9 and TRBJ2-5, the full variable domain reads DTGVSQNPRHKITKRGQNVTFRCDPISEHNRLYWYRQTLGQGPEFLTYFQNEAQLEKSRLLSDRFSAERPKGSFSTLEIQRTEQGDSAMYLCASSRTAGPYQETQYFGPGTRLLVL.

This chain uses TRBV9 with TRBJ1-3; D is unclear. The V gene's germline CDR1 is SGDLS and CDR2 YYNGEE. V was pared by 4 bases and J by 4 bases, with 3 bases between. The CDR3 sequence is 11 residues long. The CDR3 loop is CASSRGNTIYF. CDR3 coding DNA: TGTGCCAGCAGCCGAGGAAACACCATATATTTT.

This sequence joins TRBV6-5 and TRBJ1-1; possibly TRBD1 for D (5 bases). The germline gives CDR1 MNHEY, CDR2 SVGAGI. The V gene lost 2 bases and the J gene lost 5 bases, with 9 bases spanning the gap. The CDR3 sequence is 13 residues long. The chain's CDR3 is CASSYPEGTEAFF. CDR3 nucleotides: TGTGCCAGCAGTTACCCCGAGGGGACTGAAGCTTTCTTT.

There are a few counts of this clone. The J gene is TRBJ2-1, the V gene TRBV5-1; D gene uncertain. Trimming left V 0 bases short and J 6 bases short, with 10 bases between. CDR3 length: 14 residues. Germline assignment: CDR1 SGHRS and CDR2 YFSETQ. CDR3 DNA sequence: TGCGCCAGCAGCTTGGGTGGAGCTCTCAATGAGCAGTTCTTC. Its protein product is CASSLGGALNEQFF. The variable domain in full, completed from reference TRBV5-1 and TRBJ2-1, reads KAGVTQTPRYLIKTRGQQVTLSCSPISGHRSVSWYQQTPGQGLQFLFEYFSETQRNKGNFPGRFSGRQFSNSRSEMNVSTLELGDSALYLCASSLGGALNEQFFGPGTRLTVL.

The genes are TRBV5-1 and TRBJ2-7, with no clear D. Between the trimmed V and J ends, which lost 3 bases and 5 bases, there was a span of 6 bases. Germline CDR1 and CDR2: SGHRS and YFSETQ. The CDR3 has 11 residues. CDR3 nucleotide sequence: TGCGCCAGCAGCTCGGACCACGAGCAGTACTTC. Translating it yields CASSSDHEQYF. Filled out from reference TRBV5-1 and TRBJ2-7, the complete variable domain reads KAGVTQTPRYLIKTRGQQVTLSCSPISGHRSVSWYQQTPGQGLQFLFEYFSETQRNKGNFPGRFSGRQFSNSRSEMNVSTLELGDSALYLCASSSDHEQYFGPGTRLTVT.

V and J are TRBV10-1 and TRBJ2-5, with 9 nucleotides matching TRBD2. From germline, CDR1 is WNHNN and CDR2 SYGVQD (reference sequence). V lost 3 bases and J lost 3; bases outside the gene matches: 8. The CDR3 length is 16 residues. CDR3 region: CASSDNGLASKETQYF. The CDR3 bases are TGCGCCAGCAGTGACAACGGACTAGCGTCCAAAGAGACCCAGTACTTC.

This clone was detected only a few times. The rearrangement links TRBV30 to TRBJ1-2; D might be TRBD1 (5 bases). The CDR3 runs to 11 residues. Germline CDR1 reads GTSNPN; CDR2 reads SVGIG (reference sequence). V lost 4 bases, J lost 13 bases, and 16 bases lay in between. As DNA, the CDR3 is TGTGCCTGGACCCCGAATCTGGGGGGCACCTTC. This translates into CAWTPNLGGTF.

The V gene is TRBV11-2, the J gene TRBJ2-2; 9 bases are a match to TRBD2. The trim removed 7 bases at V and 3 bases at J, leaving 9 bases unmatched. CDR3 length: 16 amino acids. Germline V gives CDR1 SGHAT, CDR2 FQNNGV. The CDR3: CASTIHLAGYTGELFF. CDR3 in DNA: TGTGCCAGCACCATACACCTAGCGGGATACACCGGGGAGCTGTTTTTT.

CDR3 DNA sequence: TGTGCCAGCAGCCAAGAAGGGAGCGCTGGGGCCAACGTCCTGACTTTC. Translation: CASSQEGSAGANVLTF. This chain joins TRBV4-2 and TRBJ2-6, with D tentatively TRBD2 (5 bases). V lost 0 bases to trimming and J lost 2 bases, with 8 bases between them. Germline V gene data show CDR1 as LGHNA and CDR2 as YNFKEQ. The CDR3 runs to 16 residues.

This clone was observed a handful of times. The chain employs TRBV10-3 and TRBJ1-1; tentatively, D is TRBD1 (5 bases). The V gene lost 4 bases and the J gene lost 3 bases, with 18 bases spanning the gap. Germline loops: CDR1 ENHRY, CDR2 SYGVKD. The CDR3 is 16 residues long. CDR3 in DNA: TGTGCCATCAGTGGACGGGGGGGGTCGTCGGACACTGAAGCTTTCTTT. It translates to CAISGRGGSSDTEAFF.

The chain recombines TRBV27 with TRBJ2-5; D is tentatively TRBD1 or TRBD2 (5 bases each). CDR3 length: 14 residues. V was clipped by 6 bases and J by 5 bases, with 16 bases between them. Germline CDR1 is MNHEY and CDR2 is SMNVEV (reference sequence). For the CDR3, the DNA is TGTGCCAGCAGCCTAAGGCAGGGCGGGGAGACCCAGTACTTC. This encodes CASSLRQGGETQYF.

CDR3 loop: CAWIPDSRQTQYF. CDR3 in DNA: TGTGCCTGGATCCCAGACAGTCGACAGACCCAGTACTTC. J is TRBJ2-5 and V is TRBV30; a weak D match, TRBD1 (5 bases). Looked up from germline, CDR1 is GTSNPN and CDR2 is SVGIG (reference sequence). CDR3 size: 13 residues. Trimming pared 4 bases from V and 6 bases from J, leaving 15 bases between.

This chain connects TRBV7-8 to TRBJ1-3; D remains ambiguous. V dropped 1 base and J dropped 0 bases, with 7 bases sitting between them. Germline assignment: CDR1 SGHVS and CDR2 FQNEAQ. The CDR3 is 15 amino acids. CDR3 in DNA: TGTGCCAGCAGCTTAGTGATGGGCTCTGGAAACACCATATATTTT. It is translated as CASSLVMGSGNTIYF.

This chain joins TRBV27 and TRBJ2-2; D remains unclear. Germline loops: CDR1 MNHEY, CDR2 SMNVEV (reference sequence). Trimming removed 6 bases from V and 4 bases from J, with 9 bases in between. This CDR3 is 13 amino acids long. This chain's CDR3 is CASSPIGTGELFF. In DNA, the CDR3 is TGTGCCAGCAGCCCCATAGGCACCGGGGAGCTGTTTTTT.

The chain employs TRBV28 and TRBJ1-1; a weak D match, TRBD1 (5 bases). Germline CDR1 MDHEN, CDR2 SYDVKM. Trimming shortened V by 5 bases and J by 0 bases, and 19 bases separated the two germline ends. This CDR3 is built from 17 residues. CDR3 in DNA: TGTGCCAGCAGTCCCGGGGGAGGGGTGGGTATGAACACTGAAGCTTTCTTT. The encoded protein is CASSPGGGVGMNTEAFF. Combining the CDR3 with reference TRBV28 and TRBJ1-1 gives the whole variable domain DVKVTQSSRYLVKRTGEKVFLECVQDMDHENMFWYRQDPGLGLRLIYFSYDVKMKEKGDIPEGYSVSREKKERFSLILESASTNQTSMYLCASSPGGGVGMNTEAFFGQGTRLTVV.

V gene TRBV19 combines with J gene TRBJ2-3; TRBD2 agrees at 11 bases. Germline trimming cut 9 bases from V and 5 bases from J; bases unmatched to any gene: 13. The CDR3 is 16 residues long. Germline CDR1 and CDR2: LNHDA and SQIVND (reference sequence). CDR3 region: CASSPLSGGARDTQYF. CDR3 nucleotide sequence: TGTGCCAGCTCGCCCCTTAGCGGGGGGGCGAGAGATACGCAGTATTTT.

The genes are TRBV5-4 and TRBJ1-4; D is perhaps TRBD1 (5 bases). The CDR3 has 14 residues. The germline V and J ends were trimmed by 4 bases and 0 bases, with 7 bases remaining between them. From germline, CDR1 is SGHNT and CDR2 YYREEE (reference sequence). Written as DNA, the CDR3 is TGTGCCAGCAGCCGGGGACCAACTAATGAAAAACTGTTTTTT. It yields the protein CASSRGPTNEKLFF.

Remarks on this clone: The identical CDR3 is also encoded by other nucleotide sequences in the sample. The gene calls are TRBV9 and TRBJ1-1; 7 bases match TRBD1. Germline values: CDR1 SGDLS, CDR2 YYNGEE. This CDR3 comprises 14 residues. With 2 bases clipped from V and 3 bases from J, the junction kept 4 bases outside the gene matches. This chain's CDR3 is CASSVTGLDTEAFF. The CDR3, as DNA: TGTGCCAGCAGCGTGACAGGGCTGGACACTGAAGCTTTCTTT.

The V call is TRBV5-6, the J call TRBJ2-7; D not certain. From germline, CDR1 is SGHDT and CDR2 YYEEEE. The CDR3 loop spans 13 amino acids. Trimming took 2 bases from V and 1 from J, leaving 7 bases between them. In DNA, the CDR3 is TGTGCCAGCAGCTTTATGGGTTCCTACGAGCAGTACTTC. Its translation is CASSFMGSYEQYF.

The chain couples TRBV6-6 to TRBJ1-2, with no clear D. CDR3 length equals 16 residues. Germline-derived CDR1 and CDR2 are MNHNY and SVGAGI (reference sequence). V was clipped by 7 bases and J by 6 bases, with 24 bases between them. CDR3 amino acids: CASNVSPLIIMNGYTF. For the CDR3, the DNA is TGTGCCAGCAACGTATCCCCCCTCATAATCATGAATGGCTACACCTTC.

The V gene is TRBV18, the J gene TRBJ1-5, with 7 positions matching TRBD1. The CDR3 is 16 amino acids. Germline lookup yields CDR1 KGHSH and CDR2 LQKENI. J was trimmed by 6 bases and V by 2 bases; bases with no gene match: 10. The CDR3 DNA reads as TGTGCCAGCTCACCAAACAGGGGCGGCGGGAGTCAGCCCCAGCATTTT. Protein product: CASSPNRGGGSQPQHF.

The J gene is TRBJ1-5, the V gene TRBV19; unclear D gene. CDR1 is LNHDA, CDR2 SQIVND, per germline (reference sequence). CDR3 length equals 15 residues. Trimming took off 3 bases at V and 5 bases at J, with 14 bases between the two ends. The CDR3 coding sequence is TGTGCCAGTAGTATTATCCGGCCGAGAGATCAGCCCCAGCATTTT. Its protein is CASSIIRPRDQPQHF.

The chain combines TRBV7-6 with TRBJ2-1, with D possibly matching TRBD2 (5 bases). V lost 3 bases, J lost 8 bases, and 17 bases lay in between. Germline V lookup: CDR1 SGHVS, CDR2 FNYEAQ. The CDR3 is made up of 15 amino acids. The CDR3 region has the DNA TGTGCCAGCAGCTTGACTACCTACCCTTTCGATGAGCAGTTCTTC. Its protein product is CASSLTTYPFDEQFF.

The chain recombines TRBV29-1 with TRBJ2-3; 9 bases fit TRBD2. In germline, CDR1 is SQVTM, CDR2 ANQGSEA. The CDR3 consists of 16 residues. V lost 6 bases, J lost 1 base, and 11 bases stayed unmatched. CDR3 in DNA: TGCAGCGTACTAGCGGGTAGCGGGAGTGGCACAGATACGCAGTATTTT. It yields the protein CSVLAGSGSGTDTQYF.

The J gene is TRBJ1-2, the V gene TRBV7-8; D perhaps matches TRBD1 (6 bases). CDR3 length equals 17 residues. CDR1 is SGHVS and CDR2 is FQNEAQ in the germline V gene. V was shortened by 3 bases and J by 6 bases, with 23 bases between the two germline ends. The CDR3 DNA sequence: TGTGCCAGCAGCTTCGGGGGCGGGTCCCAAAAGTTTAATGGCTACACCTTC. Translation: CASSFGGGSQKFNGYTF.

The genes are TRBV5-1 and TRBJ1-1; weak D call: TRBD1 (5 bases). The length of the CDR3 is 14 residues. V was trimmed by 4 bases and J by 7 bases, leaving 17 bases between them. Germline loops: CDR1 SGHRS, CDR2 YFSETQ. CDR3 protein: CASSPGRGDDEAFF. The CDR3 DNA follows: TGCGCCAGCAGCCCGGGGCGGGGAGATGATGAAGCTTTCTTT. The variable domain in full, with the rest retrieved from reference TRBV5-1 and TRBJ1-1, is KAGVTQTPRYLIKTRGQQVTLSCSPISGHRSVSWYQQTPGQGLQFLFEYFSETQRNKGNFPGRFSGRQFSNSRSEMNVSTLELGDSALYLCASSPGRGDDEAFFGQGTRLTVV.

This rearrangement joins TRBV11-1 to TRBJ2-5, with D uncertain. This CDR3 is built from 15 residues. Germline values: CDR1 SGHAT, CDR2 FQDESV (reference sequence). Trimming stripped 4 bases from V and 1 base from J, with 13 bases between. This CDR3 reads CASSSGFSVQETQYF. As DNA, the CDR3 is TGTGCCAGCAGCTCCGGGTTTTCCGTCCAAGAGACCCAGTACTTC.

The chain carries TRBV18 and TRBJ1-4; TRBD1 might be the D (5 bases). Looked up from germline, CDR1 is KGHSH and CDR2 is LQKENI. With 2 bases removed from V and 3 bases from J, the gap between germline ends came to 13 bases. The CDR3 runs 16 residues. As DNA, the CDR3 is TGTGCCAGCTCACCAGCCGCGGGGCCGGCTAATGAAAAACTGTTTTTT. It encodes CASSPAAGPANEKLFF.

This chain joins TRBV28 and TRBJ1-1; D may be TRBD1 (5 bases). This CDR3 region has 12 residues. Trimming left V 7 bases short and J 6 bases short, with 12 bases between. Germline V CDR1 and CDR2: MDHEN, SYDVKM. CDR3 amino acids: CASTSGSSEAFF. The CDR3 DNA is TGTGCCAGCACATCAGGGTCTTCTGAAGCTTTCTTT.